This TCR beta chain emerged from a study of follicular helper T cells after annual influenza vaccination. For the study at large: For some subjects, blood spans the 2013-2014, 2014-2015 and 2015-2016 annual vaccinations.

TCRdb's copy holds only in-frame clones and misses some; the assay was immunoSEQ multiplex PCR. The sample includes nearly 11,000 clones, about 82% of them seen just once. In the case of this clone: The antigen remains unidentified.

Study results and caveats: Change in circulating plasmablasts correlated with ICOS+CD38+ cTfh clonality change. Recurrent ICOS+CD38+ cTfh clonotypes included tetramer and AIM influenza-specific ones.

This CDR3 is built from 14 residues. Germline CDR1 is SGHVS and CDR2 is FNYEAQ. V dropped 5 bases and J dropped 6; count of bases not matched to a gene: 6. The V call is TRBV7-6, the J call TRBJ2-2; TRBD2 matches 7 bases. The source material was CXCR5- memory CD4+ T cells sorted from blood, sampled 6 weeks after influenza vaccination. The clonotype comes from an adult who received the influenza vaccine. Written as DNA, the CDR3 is TGTGCCAGCAGCGGACTAGTCATGGCCGGGGAGCTGTTTTTT. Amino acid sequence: CASSGLVMAGELFF.